The rows below give T cell receptor beta chains drawn from one sample of a study of blood T cell repertoires in COVID-19. Method: immunoSEQ multiplex PCR; TCRdb's copy keeps in-frame clones and lacks some. The sample has 150,000 to 200,000 clones; about 88% are singletons. Sequenced: peripheral blood. These receptors came from a woman of 80 years or more with acute or convalescent COVID-19. Each CDR3 is given with its conserved first and last residue. The order of the fields is D gene, J gene, V gene, CDR3 length, clone size, CDR3 DNA, CDR3 protein. The D gene is left open where the match is weak. Clone size, where shown, is once, few, many, or a class for clones that have expanded.

d_call: TRBD1
j_call: TRBJ2-2
v_call: TRBV30
cdr3_length: 14
clone_size: NA
cdr3_nt: TGTGCCTGCATGGGACAGGCGAACACCGGGGAGCTGTTTTTT
cdr3_aa: CACMGQANTGELFF

d_call: NA
j_call: TRBJ2-1
v_call: TRBV7-9
cdr3_length: 15
clone_size: NA
cdr3_nt: TGTGCCAGCAGCATTTTACCGGAGTCCTACAATGAGCAGTTCTTC
cdr3_aa: CASSILPESYNEQFF

d_call: NA
j_call: TRBJ2-3
v_call: TRBV9
cdr3_length: 15
clone_size: NA
cdr3_nt: TGTGCCAGCAGCGTAGAAGCAGGGTACACAGATACGCAGTATTTT
cdr3_aa: CASSVEAGYTDTQYF

d_call: TRBD1
j_call: TRBJ2-7
v_call: TRBV4-2
cdr3_length: 14
clone_size: NA
cdr3_nt: TGTGCCAGCAGCCAAGTCGGACAGGGAGGCGAGCAGTACTTC
cdr3_aa: CASSQVGQGGEQYF

d_call: TRBD2
j_call: TRBJ2-3
v_call: TRBV4-1
cdr3_length: 17
clone_size: NA
cdr3_nt: TGCGCCAGCAGCCAAGAGGAGGGCGGGGGGCCCCCAGATACGCAGTATTTT
cdr3_aa: CASSQEEGGGPPDTQYF

d_call: TRBD2
j_call: TRBJ2-1
v_call: TRBV3-1/TRBV3-2
cdr3_length: 14
clone_size: NA
cdr3_nt: TGTGCCAGCCGCCGGCGGGGGGCCCACAATGAGCAGTTCTTC
cdr3_aa: CASRRRGAHNEQFF

d_call: TRBD2
j_call: TRBJ2-3
v_call: TRBV2
cdr3_length: 16
clone_size: NA
cdr3_nt: TGTGCCAGCAGAGATGGGACTAGCCGCTTCCTGGATACGCAGTATTTT
cdr3_aa: CASRDGTSRFLDTQYF

d_call: TRBD2
j_call: TRBJ2-1
v_call: TRBV25-1
cdr3_length: 14
clone_size: few
cdr3_nt: TGTGCCAGCAGTGGAAGCGGGGGGGTCAATGAGCAGTTCTTC
cdr3_aa: CASSGSGGVNEQFF

d_call: NA
j_call: TRBJ1-1
v_call: TRBV7-9
cdr3_length: 16
clone_size: NA
cdr3_nt: TGTGCCAGCAGCTTATCAGAAGGACAGATTGGGACTGAAGCTTTCTTT
cdr3_aa: CASSLSEGQIGTEAFF

d_call: TRBD1
j_call: TRBJ1-5
v_call: TRBV19
cdr3_length: 15
clone_size: NA
cdr3_nt: TGTGCCAGTAGTATAGAGCGAGGGGGCGATCAGCCCCAGCATTTT
cdr3_aa: CASSIERGGDQPQHF

d_call: NA
j_call: TRBJ1-1
v_call: TRBV7-3
cdr3_length: 14
clone_size: NA
cdr3_nt: TGTGCCAGCAGGGAGACGGTTCTGGACACTGAAGCTTTCTTT
cdr3_aa: CASRETVLDTEAFF

d_call: NA
j_call: TRBJ2-5
v_call: TRBV5-4
cdr3_length: 17
clone_size: NA
cdr3_nt: TGTGCCAGCGCCCCGGACGCGCCGGGACCTCGGGGGGAGACCCAGTACTTC
cdr3_aa: CASAPDAPGPRGETQYF

d_call: NA
j_call: TRBJ2-7
v_call: TRBV29-1
cdr3_length: 12
clone_size: NA
cdr3_nt: TGCAGCGTTGGCCAGGGTTACGGCGAGCAGTACTTC
cdr3_aa: CSVGQGYGEQYF

d_call: NA
j_call: TRBJ1-6
v_call: TRBV7-6
cdr3_length: 15
clone_size: NA
cdr3_nt: TGTGCCAGCAGCTTGAGGAGGGGTGGGGATTCACCCCTCCACTTT
cdr3_aa: CASSLRRGGDSPLHF

d_call: NA
j_call: TRBJ2-2
v_call: TRBV16
cdr3_length: 15
clone_size: NA
cdr3_nt: TGTGCCAGCAGCCAATACGCAGGCCGCTCCGGGGAGCTGTTTTTT
cdr3_aa: CASSQYAGRSGELFF

d_call: TRBD2
j_call: TRBJ2-1
v_call: TRBV10-1
cdr3_length: 15
clone_size: NA
cdr3_nt: TGCGCCAGCAGTCCAAGCGGGAGCACCTACAATGAGCAGTTCTTC
cdr3_aa: CASSPSGSTYNEQFF

d_call: NA
j_call: TRBJ2-1
v_call: TRBV19
cdr3_length: 15
clone_size: NA
cdr3_nt: TGTGCCAGTAGTATGAATGGGCTAGCAAACAATGAGCAGTTCTTC
cdr3_aa: CASSMNGLANNEQFF

d_call: TRBD1
j_call: TRBJ1-1
v_call: TRBV7-8
cdr3_length: 15
clone_size: once
cdr3_nt: TGTGCCAGCAGCAGACCCAGGGCAGGGGGCACTGAAGCTTTCTTT
cdr3_aa: CASSRPRAGGTEAFF

d_call: NA
j_call: TRBJ1-1
v_call: TRBV4-3
cdr3_length: 13
clone_size: few
cdr3_nt: TGCGCCAGCAGCCAAGTTATGAACACTGAAGCTTTCTTT
cdr3_aa: CASSQVMNTEAFF

d_call: NA
j_call: TRBJ2-1
v_call: TRBV5-5
cdr3_length: 16
clone_size: NA
cdr3_nt: TGTGCCAGCAGCCGCACCGACTCAAAGGTCTACAATGAGCAGTTCTTC
cdr3_aa: CASSRTDSKVYNEQFF

d_call: NA
j_call: TRBJ2-7
v_call: TRBV6-5
cdr3_length: 14
clone_size: NA
cdr3_nt: TGTGCCAGCAGTCTACAGAGAAGTCCCTACGAGCAGTACTTC
cdr3_aa: CASSLQRSPYEQYF

d_call: TRBD2
j_call: TRBJ2-7
v_call: TRBV10-3
cdr3_length: 14
clone_size: NA
cdr3_nt: TGTGCCACCGGCGTTCGGAGCGGGAGCTACGAGCAGTACTTC
cdr3_aa: CATGVRSGSYEQYF

d_call: NA
j_call: TRBJ1-1
v_call: TRBV6-5
cdr3_length: 14
clone_size: few
cdr3_nt: TGTGCCAGCAGTCGGAGGTGGGGGAACACTGAAGCTTTCTTT
cdr3_aa: CASSRRWGNTEAFF

d_call: NA
j_call: TRBJ1-2
v_call: TRBV7-9
cdr3_length: 15
clone_size: NA
cdr3_nt: TGTGCCAGCAGCTTAGCGGCAGGGCCTGGGGATGGCTACACCTTC
cdr3_aa: CASSLAAGPGDGYTF

d_call: NA
j_call: TRBJ1-2
v_call: TRBV18
cdr3_length: 14
clone_size: NA
cdr3_nt: TGTGCCAGCTCACCACCGAGGGCTAGCTATGGCTACACCTTC
cdr3_aa: CASSPPRASYGYTF

d_call: NA
j_call: TRBJ1-6
v_call: TRBV6-6
cdr3_length: 15
clone_size: once
cdr3_nt: TGTGCCAGCAGTTACGAGGTTTCCTATAATTCACCCCTCCACTTT
cdr3_aa: CASSYEVSYNSPLHF

d_call: NA
j_call: TRBJ1-1
v_call: TRBV5-8
cdr3_length: 14
clone_size: once
cdr3_nt: TGTGCCAGCAGCTTTTCATCGGGGAATGGCGGAGCTTTCTTT
cdr3_aa: CASSFSSGNGGAFF

d_call: NA
j_call: TRBJ1-5
v_call: TRBV19
cdr3_length: 15
clone_size: NA
cdr3_nt: TGTGCCAGTAATCGACAGCAAGGGGCAAATCAGCCCCAGCATTTT
cdr3_aa: CASNRQQGANQPQHF

d_call: NA
j_call: TRBJ1-2
v_call: TRBV10-2
cdr3_length: 16
clone_size: NA
cdr3_nt: TGCGCCAGCAGCAACCTCCGACAGAGAACTAACTATGGCTACACCTTC
cdr3_aa: CASSNLRQRTNYGYTF

d_call: TRBD1
j_call: TRBJ1-2
v_call: TRBV4-1
cdr3_length: 14
clone_size: NA
cdr3_nt: TGCGCCAGCAGCCGGGGGGCAGGGGGCGATGGCTACACCTTC
cdr3_aa: CASSRGAGGDGYTF

d_call: NA
j_call: TRBJ2-7
v_call: TRBV6-6
cdr3_length: 15
clone_size: NA
cdr3_nt: TGTGCCAGCAGTTGGGGTAGCGGTCGTTCCTACGAGCAGTACTTC
cdr3_aa: CASSWGSGRSYEQYF

d_call: TRBD1
j_call: TRBJ2-2
v_call: TRBV7-2
cdr3_length: 16
clone_size: NA
cdr3_nt: TGTGCCAGCAGCTTAGCCGGGACAGGGTACACCGGGGAGCTGTTTTTT
cdr3_aa: CASSLAGTGYTGELFF

d_call: TRBD1
j_call: TRBJ1-6
v_call: TRBV4-2
cdr3_length: 15
clone_size: once
cdr3_nt: TGTGCCAGCAGCCAAGAGACAGGGCTTTCTTCACCCCTCCACTTT
cdr3_aa: CASSQETGLSSPLHF

d_call: TRBD2
j_call: TRBJ2-2
v_call: TRBV7-3
cdr3_length: 19
clone_size: NA
cdr3_nt: TGTGCCAGCAGCGTCCTCCCGCCACTAGCGGGGGGGCCAGGCGGGGAGCTGTTTTTT
cdr3_aa: CASSVLPPLAGGPGGELFF

d_call: TRBD1
j_call: TRBJ1-2
v_call: TRBV9
cdr3_length: 14
clone_size: NA
cdr3_nt: TGTGCCAGCAGCGCGGGACAGTTAAACTATGGCTACACCTTC
cdr3_aa: CASSAGQLNYGYTF

d_call: NA
j_call: TRBJ1-1
v_call: TRBV6-2/TRBV6-3
cdr3_length: 12
clone_size: NA
cdr3_nt: TGTGCCAGCAGTGCAGTGTACACTGAAGCTTTCTTT
cdr3_aa: CASSAVYTEAFF

d_call: TRBD2
j_call: TRBJ2-1
v_call: TRBV15
cdr3_length: 15
clone_size: NA
cdr3_nt: TGTGCCACCGGTTTAGGGCGGGGGTTGAGGAATGAGCAGTTCTTC
cdr3_aa: CATGLGRGLRNEQFF

d_call: TRBD1
j_call: TRBJ1-6
v_call: TRBV6-5
cdr3_length: 14
clone_size: NA
cdr3_nt: TGTGCCAGCAGGAAGGGACAGGGAGGTTCACCCCTCCACTTT
cdr3_aa: CASRKGQGGSPLHF

d_call: NA
j_call: TRBJ1-6
v_call: TRBV5-4
cdr3_length: 14
clone_size: once
cdr3_nt: TGTGCCAGCAGCGGGGGAGGGGCCCACTCACCCCTCCACTTT
cdr3_aa: CASSGGGAHSPLHF

d_call: NA
j_call: TRBJ1-1
v_call: TRBV3-1/TRBV3-2
cdr3_length: 15
clone_size: NA
cdr3_nt: TGTGCCAGCAGCCAAGACGCACGTCTAAACACTGAAGCTTTCTTT
cdr3_aa: CASSQDARLNTEAFF

d_call: TRBD2
j_call: TRBJ2-5
v_call: TRBV5-4
cdr3_length: 16
clone_size: NA
cdr3_nt: TGTGCCAGCAGCCCGCACCCTAGCGGGAGTTGGGAGACCCAGTACTTC
cdr3_aa: CASSPHPSGSWETQYF